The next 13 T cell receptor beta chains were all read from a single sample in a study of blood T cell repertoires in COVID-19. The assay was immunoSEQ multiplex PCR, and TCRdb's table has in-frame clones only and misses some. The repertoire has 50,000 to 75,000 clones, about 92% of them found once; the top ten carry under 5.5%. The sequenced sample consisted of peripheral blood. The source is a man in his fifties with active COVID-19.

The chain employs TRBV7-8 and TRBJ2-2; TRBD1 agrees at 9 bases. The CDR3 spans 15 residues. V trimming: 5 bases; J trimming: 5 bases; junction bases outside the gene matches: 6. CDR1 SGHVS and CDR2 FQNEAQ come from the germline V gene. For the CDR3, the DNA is TGTGCCAGCAGCCTACAGGGGGCAGGGACCGGGGAGCTGTTTTTT. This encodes CASSLQGAGTGELFF. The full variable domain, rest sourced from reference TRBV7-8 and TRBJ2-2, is GAGVSQSPRYKVAKRGQDVALRCDPISGHVSLFWYQQALGQGPEFLTYFQNEAQLDKSGLPSDRFFAERPEGSVSTLKIQRTQQEDSAVYLCASSLQGAGTGELFFGEGSRLTVL.

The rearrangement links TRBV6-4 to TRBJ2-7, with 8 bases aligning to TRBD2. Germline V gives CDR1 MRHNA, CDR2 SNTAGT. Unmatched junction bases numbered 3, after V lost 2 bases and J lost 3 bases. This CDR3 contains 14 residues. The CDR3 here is CASSDRGTSYEQYF. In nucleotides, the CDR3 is TGTGCCAGCAGTGACCGCGGGACTAGCTACGAGCAGTACTTC.

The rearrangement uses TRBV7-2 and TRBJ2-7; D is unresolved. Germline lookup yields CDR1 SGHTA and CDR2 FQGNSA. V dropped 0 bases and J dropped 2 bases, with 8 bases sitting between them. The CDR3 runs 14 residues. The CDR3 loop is CASSLAPGTYEQYF. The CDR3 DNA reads TGTGCCAGCAGCTTAGCCCCAGGAACCTACGAGCAGTACTTC.

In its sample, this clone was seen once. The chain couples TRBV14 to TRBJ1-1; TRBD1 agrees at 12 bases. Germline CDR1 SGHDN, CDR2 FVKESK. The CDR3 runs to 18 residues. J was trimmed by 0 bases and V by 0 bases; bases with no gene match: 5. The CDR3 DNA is TGTGCCAGCAGCCAAGATCTCGGGGACAGGGGGCTGAACACTGAAGCTTTCTTT. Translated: CASSQDLGDRGLNTEAFF.

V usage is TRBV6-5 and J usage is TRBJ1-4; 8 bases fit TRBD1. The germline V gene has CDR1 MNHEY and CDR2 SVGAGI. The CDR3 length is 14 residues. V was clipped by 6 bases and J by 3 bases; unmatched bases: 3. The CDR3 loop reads CASRAGGSNEKLFF. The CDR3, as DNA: TGTGCCAGCAGAGCAGGGGGCTCTAATGAAAAACTGTTTTTT.

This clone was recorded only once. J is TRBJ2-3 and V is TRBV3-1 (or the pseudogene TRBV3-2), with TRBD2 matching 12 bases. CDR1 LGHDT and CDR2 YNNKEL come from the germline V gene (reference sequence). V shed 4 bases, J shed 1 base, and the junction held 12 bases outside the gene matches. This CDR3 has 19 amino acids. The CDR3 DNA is TGTGCCAGCAGCCTCGTGCTAGCGGGGGGGCCACGAGGCACAGATACGCAGTATTTT. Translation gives CASSLVLAGGPRGTDTQYF.

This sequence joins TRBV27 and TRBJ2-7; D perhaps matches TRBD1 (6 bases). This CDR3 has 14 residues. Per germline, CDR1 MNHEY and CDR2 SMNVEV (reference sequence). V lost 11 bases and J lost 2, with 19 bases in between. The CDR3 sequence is CASRVRHRAYEQYF. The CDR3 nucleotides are TGTGCCTCCAGGGTTCGACACAGGGCCTACGAGCAGTACTTC.

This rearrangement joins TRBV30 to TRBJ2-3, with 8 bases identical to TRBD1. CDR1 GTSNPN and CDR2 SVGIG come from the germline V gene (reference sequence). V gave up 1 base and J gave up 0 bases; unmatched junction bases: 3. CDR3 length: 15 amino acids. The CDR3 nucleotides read TGTGCCTGGAGTGCGACAGGGGCAAGCACAGATACGCAGTATTTT. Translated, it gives CAWSATGASTDTQYF. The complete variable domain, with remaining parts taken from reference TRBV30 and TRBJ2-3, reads SQTIHQWPATLVQPVGSPLSLECTVEGTSNPNLYWYRQAAGRGLQLLFYSVGIGQISSEVPQNLSASRPQDRQFILSSKKLLLSDSGFYLCAWSATGASTDTQYFGPGTRLTVL.

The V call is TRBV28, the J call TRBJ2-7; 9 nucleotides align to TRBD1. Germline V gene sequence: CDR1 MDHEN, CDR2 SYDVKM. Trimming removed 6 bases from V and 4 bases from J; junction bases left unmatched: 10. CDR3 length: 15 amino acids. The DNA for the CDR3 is TGTGCCAGCAGCCGACCGGGACAGGGTCTTTACGAGCAGTACTTC. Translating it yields CASSRPGQGLYEQYF.

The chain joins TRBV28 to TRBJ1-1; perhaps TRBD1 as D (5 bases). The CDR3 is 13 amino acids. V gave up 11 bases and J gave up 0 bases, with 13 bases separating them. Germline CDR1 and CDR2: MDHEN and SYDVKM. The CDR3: CALSGRLNTEAFF. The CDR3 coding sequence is TGTGCCCTGTCAGGGCGACTGAACACTGAAGCTTTCTTT. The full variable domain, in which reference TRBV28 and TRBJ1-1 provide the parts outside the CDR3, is DVKVTQSSRYLVKRTGEKVFLECVQDMDHENMFWYRQDPGLGLRLIYFSYDVKMKEKGDIPEGYSVSREKKERFSLILESASTNQTSMYLCALSGRLNTEAFFGQGTRLTVV.

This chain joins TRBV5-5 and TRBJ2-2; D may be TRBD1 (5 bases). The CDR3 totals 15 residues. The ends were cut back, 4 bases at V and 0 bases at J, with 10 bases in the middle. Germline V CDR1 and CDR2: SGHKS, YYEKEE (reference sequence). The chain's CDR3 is CASSVGHANTGELFF. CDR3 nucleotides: TGTGCCAGCAGCGTTGGACACGCGAACACCGGGGAGCTGTTTTTT.

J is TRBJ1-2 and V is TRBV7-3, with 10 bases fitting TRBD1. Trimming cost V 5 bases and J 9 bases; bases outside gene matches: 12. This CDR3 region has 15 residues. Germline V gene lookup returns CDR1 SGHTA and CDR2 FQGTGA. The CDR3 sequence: CASSGQTGGSSSYTF. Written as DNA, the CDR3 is TGTGCCAGCAGCGGGCAGACAGGGGGCTCTTCGAGCTACACCTTC.

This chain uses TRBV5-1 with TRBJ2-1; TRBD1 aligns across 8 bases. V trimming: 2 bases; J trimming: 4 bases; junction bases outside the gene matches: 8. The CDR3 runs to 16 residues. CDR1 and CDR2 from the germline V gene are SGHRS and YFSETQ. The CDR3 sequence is CASSFSPRQGYNEQFF. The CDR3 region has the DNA TGCGCCAGCAGCTTCTCGCCCCGACAGGGGTACAATGAGCAGTTCTTC.